These T cell receptor beta chains were read from a single sample in a study of immune cell composition in non-small cell lung cancer. Data came from immunoSEQ multiplex PCR; TCRdb stores just in-frame clones and leaves some out. The sample includes under 20,000 clones, over 65% of them seen just once. These data also formed part of another study, on CD4 T cells in lung cancer.

Material for sequencing was non-adjacent lung tissue. Receptors originate from a human donor with non-small cell lung cancer. Each CDR3 is given with its conserved first and last residue. D genes are given only for firm matches. A row's size may be missing; if present it is once, few, many or a size class.

D gene,J gene,clone size,V gene,CDR3 protein,CDR3 DNA
-,TRBJ1-2,-,TRBV2,CASKRTDLGGYTF,TGTGCCAGCAAGCGTACCGACCTAGGGGGCTACACCTTC
TRBD1,TRBJ2-5,-,TRBV29-1,CSVPTGGAGETQYF,TGCAGCGTGCCGACAGGGGGCGCGGGGGAGACCCAGTACTTC
TRBD1,TRBJ1-3,-,TRBV6-5,CASIPGQGDTIYF,TGTGCCAGCATCCCAGGACAGGGGGACACCATATATTTT
TRBD1,TRBJ1-5,-,TRBV2,CASSRQGNNQPQHF,TGTGCCAGCAGCCGACAGGGCAACAATCAGCCCCAGCATTTT
-,TRBJ2-1,-,TRBV13,CASSPGGGSWGYNEQFF,TGTGCCAGCAGCCCGGGGGGCGGGAGTTGGGGGTACAATGAGCAGTTCTTC
-,TRBJ1-2,few,TRBV9,CASSVGYGYTF,TGTGCCAGCAGCGTAGGTTATGGCTACACCTTC
-,TRBJ2-3,few,TRBV9,CASSVIGGLEDTQYF,TGTGCCAGCAGCGTAATCGGGGGGCTTGAAGATACGCAGTATTTT
-,TRBJ1-1,-,TRBV29-1,CSVASGPTEAFF,TGCAGCGTTGCCTCAGGGCCCACTGAAGCTTTCTTT
-,TRBJ1-5,medium-sized,TRBV30,CACSGGGSQPQHF,TGTGCCTGCAGTGGAGGGGGATCCCAGCCCCAGCATTTT
-,TRBJ2-4,few,TRBV10-3,CAIAAGGAKNIQYF,TGTGCCATCGCCGCCGGCGGGGCCAAAAACATTCAGTACTTC
-,TRBJ1-1,few,TRBV5-1,CASSSGTGRLNTEAFF,TGCGCCAGCAGCTCGGGAACAGGGCGGCTGAACACTGAAGCTTTCTTT
TRBD1,TRBJ1-4,-,TRBV7-8,CASSSWTGTATNEKLFF,TGTGCCAGCAGCTCTTGGACAGGGACCGCGACTAATGAAAAACTGTTTTTT
TRBD1,TRBJ2-7,-,TRBV5-8,CASSWTPGTGASYEQYF,TGTGCCAGCAGCTGGACCCCCGGGACAGGAGCCTCCTACGAGCAGTACTTC
-,TRBJ1-4,-,TRBV15,CATSRVYMRNEKLFF,TGTGCCACCAGCAGAGTCTACATGCGGAATGAAAAACTGTTTTTT
-,TRBJ1-1,once,TRBV2,CASGNGRYTEAFF,TGTGCCAGCGGAAACGGACGGTACACTGAAGCTTTCTTT
-,TRBJ1-2,-,TRBV29-1,CSVLTLGTDGYTF,TGCAGCGTCCTGACGCTGGGGACCGACGGCTACACCTTC
TRBD1,TRBJ2-4,-,TRBV6-1,CASSDPGQSAKNIQYF,TGTGCCAGCAGTGACCCGGGACAGAGTGCCAAAAACATTCAGTACTTC
TRBD2,TRBJ2-2,-,TRBV19,CASSVVSGGGNTGELFF,TGTGCCAGTAGCGTCGTTAGCGGGGGGGGTAACACCGGGGAGCTGTTTTTT
-,TRBJ2-3,-,TRBV18,CASSQDLTTDTQYF,TGTGCCAGCTCACAAGATCTAACCACAGATACGCAGTATTTT
-,TRBJ1-1,-,TRBV9,CASSADSEAFF,TGTGCCAGCAGCGCAGACTCAGAAGCTTTCTTT
TRBD2,TRBJ2-3,-,TRBV6-4,CASSLAGIKDTQYF,TGTGCCAGCAGTCTAGCGGGGATCAAGGATACGCAGTATTTT
-,TRBJ1-2,-,TRBV7-9,CASSTWDGGTPYGYTF,TGTGCCAGCAGCACCTGGGACGGAGGGACTCCCTATGGCTACACCTTC
-,TRBJ1-1,-,TRBV7-2,CASSREGGHTEAFF,TGTGCCAGCAGCCGCGAGGGGGGGCATACTGAAGCTTTCTTT
-,TRBJ1-1,few,TRBV30,CAWSQEIGTEAFF,TGTGCCTGGAGCCAGGAGATCGGGACTGAAGCTTTCTTT
-,TRBJ2-5,-,TRBV9,CASSSSQGLETQYF,TGTGCCAGCAGCTCATCTCAGGGTTTAGAGACCCAGTACTTC
-,TRBJ2-3,-,TRBV18,CASSPPGGTDTQYF,TGTGCCAGCTCACCCCCGGGGGGCACAGATACGCAGTATTTT
-,TRBJ1-1,medium-sized,TRBV5-6,CASSLRGTEAFF,TGTGCCAGCAGCTTGAGGGGGACTGAAGCTTTCTTT
-,TRBJ2-7,-,TRBV18,CASSLSGTYEQYF,TGTGCCAGCTCATTAAGCGGAACCTACGAGCAGTACTTC
TRBD1,TRBJ1-2,once,TRBV28,CASSSRTGIYGYTF,TGTGCCAGCAGTTCCCGGACAGGGATCTATGGCTACACCTTC
-,TRBJ2-7,few,TRBV30,CAWLADGAYEQYF,TGTGCCTGGTTGGCGGATGGAGCTTACGAGCAGTACTTC
TRBD1,TRBJ1-1,-,TRBV2,CASMTTGGITEAFF,TGTGCCAGCATGACGACAGGGGGAATCACTGAAGCTTTCTTT
-,TRBJ2-2,-,TRBV11-2,CASSSTHTGELFF,TGTGCCAGCAGCTCGACGCACACCGGGGAGCTGTTTTTT
-,TRBJ2-3,-,TRBV11-2,CASRNRGGVDTQYF,TGTGCCAGCAGGAACAGGGGGGGCGTAGATACGCAGTATTTT
-,TRBJ2-5,few,TRBV7-9,CASSLAVSQETQYF,TGTGCCAGCAGCTTAGCGGTCAGCCAAGAGACCCAGTACTTC
-,TRBJ1-1,-,TRBV4-1,CASSQGTDMNTEAFF,TGCGCCAGCAGCCAAGGAACAGATATGAACACTGAAGCTTTCTTT
-,TRBJ1-5,-,TRBV6-5,CASSSPGRAQHF,TGTGCCAGCAGTTCCCCAGGGCGAGCCCAGCATTTT
-,TRBJ1-3,few,TRBV5-5,CASSFNRVSLENTIYF,TGTGCCAGCAGCTTCAACCGGGTCTCACTGGAAAACACCATATATTTT
TRBD1,TRBJ1-3,-,TRBV7-2,CASSYRDSLSGNTIYF,TGTGCCAGCAGCTACCGGGACAGCCTCTCTGGAAACACCATATATTTT
-,TRBJ2-3,-,TRBV7-9,CASSPRQGTDTQYF,TGTGCCAGCAGCCCCCGACAGGGCACAGATACGCAGTATTTT
-,TRBJ2-5,-,TRBV29-1,CSVEALTGTQYF,TGCAGCGTTGAGGCGCTGACGGGGACCCAGTACTTC
TRBD1,TRBJ2-7,-,TRBV5-1,CASSKGQGTYGEQYF,TGCGCCAGCAGCAAAGGACAGGGGACTTACGGCGAGCAGTACTTC
-,TRBJ2-3,-,TRBV7-6,CASSPTRDTQYF,TGTGCCAGCAGCCCTACCCGGGATACGCAGTATTTT
-,TRBJ2-1,-,TRBV6-4,CASSDSAESNEQFF,TGTGCCAGCAGTGACAGCGCAGAAAGCAATGAGCAGTTCTTC
-,TRBJ2-3,-,TRBV4-3,CASSQDLGSGLTDTQYF,TGCGCCAGCAGCCAAGATCTAGGTAGCGGCCTCACAGATACGCAGTATTTT
-,TRBJ2-3,-,TRBV5-4,CASSQVGAGDTTDTQYF,TGTGCCAGCAGCCAAGTGGGGGCGGGGGATACCACAGATACGCAGTATTTT
-,TRBJ2-7,-,TRBV2,CASSLDGLTYEQYF,TGTGCCAGCAGCTTGGACGGACTAACCTACGAGCAGTACTTC
-,TRBJ1-4,-,TRBV27,CASSSIGEKLFF,TGTGCCAGCAGTTCGATCGGAGAAAAACTGTTTTTT
-,TRBJ2-7,once,TRBV5-1,CASSGGHWTYF,TGCGCCAGCAGCGGGGGACACTGGACGTACTTC
TRBD1,TRBJ1-1,-,TRBV18,CASSTGWDAEAFF,TGTGCCAGCTCGACAGGGTGGGACGCTGAAGCTTTCTTT
TRBD2,TRBJ2-5,once,TRBV19,CASTPGGPQETQYF,TGTGCCAGTACCCCGGGGGGGCCGCAAGAGACCCAGTACTTC
TRBD1,TRBJ2-7,-,TRBV29-1,CSATGTGSDEQYF,TGCAGTGCCACCGGGACAGGTTCCGACGAGCAGTACTTC
-,TRBJ1-1,-,TRBV4-3,CASSQEPYQNGEAFF,TGCGCCAGCAGCCAAGAACCCTATCAAAACGGTGAAGCTTTCTTT
-,TRBJ2-1,-,TRBV7-5,CARSSLHRDRPLPSSYNEQFF,TGTGCCAGAAGCTCATTACACCGGGACAGGCCACTACCGAGCTCCTACAATGAGCAGTTCTTC
-,TRBJ1-2,-,TRBV25-1,CASRRDLNYGYTF,TGTGCCAGCAGGCGGGACCTCAACTATGGCTACACCTTC